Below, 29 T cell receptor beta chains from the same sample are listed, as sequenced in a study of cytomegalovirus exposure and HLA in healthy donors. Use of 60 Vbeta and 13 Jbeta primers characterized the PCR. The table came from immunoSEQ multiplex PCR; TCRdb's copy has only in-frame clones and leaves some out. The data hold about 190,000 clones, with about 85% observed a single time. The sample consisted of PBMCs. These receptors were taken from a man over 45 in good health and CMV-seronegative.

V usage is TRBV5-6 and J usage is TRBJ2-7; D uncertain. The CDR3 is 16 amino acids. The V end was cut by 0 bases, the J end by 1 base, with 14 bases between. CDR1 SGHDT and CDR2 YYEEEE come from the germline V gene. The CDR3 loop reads CASSLGGSRPSYEQYF. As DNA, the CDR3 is TGTGCCAGCAGCTTGGGAGGCAGCCGGCCTTCCTACGAGCAGTACTTC.

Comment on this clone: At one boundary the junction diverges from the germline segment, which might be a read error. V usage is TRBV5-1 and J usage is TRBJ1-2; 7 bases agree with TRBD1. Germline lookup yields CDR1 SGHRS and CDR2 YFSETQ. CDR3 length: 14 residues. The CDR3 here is CASSLGTERYGYTF. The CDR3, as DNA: TGCGCCAGCAGTTTGGGGACAGAGCGCTATGGCTACACCTTC.

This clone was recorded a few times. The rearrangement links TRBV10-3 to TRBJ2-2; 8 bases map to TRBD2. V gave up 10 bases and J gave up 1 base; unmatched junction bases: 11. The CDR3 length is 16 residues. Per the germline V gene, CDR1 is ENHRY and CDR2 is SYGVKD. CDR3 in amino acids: CATLRGAGGNTGELFF. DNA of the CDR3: TGTGCCACCCTCCGGGGGGCGGGGGGGAACACCGGGGAGCTGTTTTTT.

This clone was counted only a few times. In DNA form, the CDR3 reads TGTGCCAGCAGCAACCGGGACAGGGGGGCCGGGGAGCTGTTTTTT. Amino acid sequence: CASSNRDRGAGELFF. This sequence joins TRBV7-2 and TRBJ2-2; 11 nucleotides match TRBD1. The CDR3 length is 15 residues. After removal of 5 bases from V and 6 bases from J, the junction contained 5 bases not matched to a gene. CDR1 and CDR2 (germline): SGHTA, FQGNSA.

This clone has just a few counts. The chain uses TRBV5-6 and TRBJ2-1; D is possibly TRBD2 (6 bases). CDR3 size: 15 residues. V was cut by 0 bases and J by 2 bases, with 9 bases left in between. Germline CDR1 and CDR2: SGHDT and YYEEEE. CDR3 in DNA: TGTGCCAGCAGCTTGGAGGCGGGACCCTACAATGAGCAGTTCTTC. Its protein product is CASSLEAGPYNEQFF. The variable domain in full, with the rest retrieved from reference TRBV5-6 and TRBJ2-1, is DAGVTQSPTHLIKTRGQQVTLRCSPKSGHDTVSWYQQALGQGPQFIFQYYEEEERQRGNFPDRFSGHQFPNYSSELNVNALLLGDSALYLCASSLEAGPYNEQFFGPGTRLTVL.

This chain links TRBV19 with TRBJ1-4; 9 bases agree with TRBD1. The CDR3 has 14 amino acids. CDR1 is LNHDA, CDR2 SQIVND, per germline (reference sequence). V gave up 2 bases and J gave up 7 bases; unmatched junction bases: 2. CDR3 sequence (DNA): TGTGCCAGTAGTATAACAGGGGGCCTTGAAAAACTGTTTTTT. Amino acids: CASSITGGLEKLFF.

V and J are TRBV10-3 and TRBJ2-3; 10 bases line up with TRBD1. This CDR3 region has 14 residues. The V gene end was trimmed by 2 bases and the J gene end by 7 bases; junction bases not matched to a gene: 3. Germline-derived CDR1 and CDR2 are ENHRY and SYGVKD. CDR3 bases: TGTGCCATCAGTGAGGGGACAGGGGCACATACGCAGTATTTT. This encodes CAISEGTGAHTQYF.

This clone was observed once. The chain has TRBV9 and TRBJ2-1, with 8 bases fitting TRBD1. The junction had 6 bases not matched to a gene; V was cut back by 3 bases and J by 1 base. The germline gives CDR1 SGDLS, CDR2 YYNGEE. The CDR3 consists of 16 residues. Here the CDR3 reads CASSGGQGLSYNEQFF. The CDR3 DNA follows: TGTGCCAGCAGCGGAGGACAGGGACTGTCCTACAATGAGCAGTTCTTC.

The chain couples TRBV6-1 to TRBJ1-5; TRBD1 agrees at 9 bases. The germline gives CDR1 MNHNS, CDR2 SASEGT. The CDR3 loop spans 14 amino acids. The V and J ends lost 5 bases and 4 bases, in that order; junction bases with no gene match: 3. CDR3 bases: TGTGCCAGCAGTTCGGACAGGGGAAATCAGCCCCAGCATTTT. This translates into CASSSDRGNQPQHF.

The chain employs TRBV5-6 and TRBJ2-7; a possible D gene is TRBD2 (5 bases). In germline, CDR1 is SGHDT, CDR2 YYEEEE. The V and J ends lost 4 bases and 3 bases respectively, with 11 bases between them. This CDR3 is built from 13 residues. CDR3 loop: CASSGGRNYEQYF. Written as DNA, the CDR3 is TGTGCCAGCAGCGGAGGCAGGAACTACGAGCAGTACTTC.

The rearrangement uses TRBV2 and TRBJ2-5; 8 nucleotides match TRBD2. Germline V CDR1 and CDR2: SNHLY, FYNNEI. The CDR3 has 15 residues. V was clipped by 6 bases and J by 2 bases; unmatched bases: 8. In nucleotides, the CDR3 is TGTGCCAGCAGCTCGGGGGGGAGGGGGCAAGAGACCCAGTACTTC. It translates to CASSSGGRGQETQYF.

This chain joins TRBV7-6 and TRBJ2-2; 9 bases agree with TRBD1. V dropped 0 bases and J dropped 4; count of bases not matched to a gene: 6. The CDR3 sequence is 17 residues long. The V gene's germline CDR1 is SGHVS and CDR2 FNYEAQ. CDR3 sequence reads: CASSLALGTGPTGELFF. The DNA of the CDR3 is TGTGCCAGCAGCTTAGCCCTCGGGACAGGGCCCACCGGGGAGCTGTTTTTT.

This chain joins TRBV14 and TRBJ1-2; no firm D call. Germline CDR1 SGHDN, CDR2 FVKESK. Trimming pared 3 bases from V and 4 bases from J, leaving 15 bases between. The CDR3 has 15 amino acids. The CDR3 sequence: CASSHTLTRGYGYTF. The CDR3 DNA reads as TGTGCCAGCAGCCACACTTTAACGCGGGGCTATGGCTACACCTTC.

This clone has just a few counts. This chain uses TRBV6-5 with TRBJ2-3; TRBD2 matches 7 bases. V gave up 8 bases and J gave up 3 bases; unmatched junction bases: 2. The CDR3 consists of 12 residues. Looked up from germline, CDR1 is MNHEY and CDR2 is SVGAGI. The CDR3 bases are TGTGCCAGCGGACTAGGGACAGATACGCAGTATTTT. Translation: CASGLGTDTQYF.

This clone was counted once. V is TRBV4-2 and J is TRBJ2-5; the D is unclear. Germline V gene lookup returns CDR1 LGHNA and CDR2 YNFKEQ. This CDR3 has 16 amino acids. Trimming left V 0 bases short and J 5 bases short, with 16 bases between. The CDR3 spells CASSQEEPRSGETQYF. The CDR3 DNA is TGTGCCAGCAGCCAAGAGGAGCCTAGGTCCGGGGAGACCCAGTACTTC.

CDR3 nucleotide sequence: TGTGCCAGCGGGAGGGGGGGACTAGGTGACGATACGCAGTATTTT. This codes for CASGRGGLGDDTQYF. The chain carries TRBV9 and TRBJ2-3; 8 bases align to TRBD2. With V trimmed by 7 bases and J by 6 bases, 13 bases remained unmatched. CDR1 SGDLS and CDR2 YYNGEE come from the germline V gene. There are 15 residues in the CDR3.

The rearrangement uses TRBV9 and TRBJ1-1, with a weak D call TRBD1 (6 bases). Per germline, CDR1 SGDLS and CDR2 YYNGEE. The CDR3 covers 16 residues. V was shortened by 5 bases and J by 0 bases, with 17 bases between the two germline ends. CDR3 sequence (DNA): TGTGCCAGCAGTCCAGCCGCGCAGGGGCTGAACACTGAAGCTTTCTTT. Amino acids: CASSPAAQGLNTEAFF.

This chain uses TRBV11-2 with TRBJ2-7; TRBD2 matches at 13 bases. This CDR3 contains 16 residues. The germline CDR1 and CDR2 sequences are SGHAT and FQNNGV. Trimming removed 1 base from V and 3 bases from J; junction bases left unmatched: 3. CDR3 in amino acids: CASSLVGLAGFYEQYF. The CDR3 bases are TGTGCCAGCAGCTTAGTGGGACTAGCGGGATTCTACGAGCAGTACTTC.

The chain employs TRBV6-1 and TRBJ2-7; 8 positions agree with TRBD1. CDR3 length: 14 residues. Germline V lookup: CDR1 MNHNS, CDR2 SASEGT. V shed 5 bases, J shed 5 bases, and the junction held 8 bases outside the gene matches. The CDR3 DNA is TGTGCCAGCAGTCTTCGGACAGGGCGAGACGAGCAGTACTTC. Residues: CASSLRTGRDEQYF.

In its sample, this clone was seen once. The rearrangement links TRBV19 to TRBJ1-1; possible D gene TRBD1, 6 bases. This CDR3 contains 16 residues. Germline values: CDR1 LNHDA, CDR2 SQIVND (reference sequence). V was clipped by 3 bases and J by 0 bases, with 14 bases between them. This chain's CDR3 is CASSMSTGLMNTEAFF. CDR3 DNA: TGTGCCAGTAGTATGAGTACAGGGCTCATGAACACTGAAGCTTTCTTT. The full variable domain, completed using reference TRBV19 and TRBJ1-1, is DGGITQSPKYLFRKEGQNVTLSCEQNLNHDAMYWYRQDPGQGLRLIYYSQIVNDFQKGDIAEGYSVSREKKESFPLTVTSAQKNPTAFYLCASSMSTGLMNTEAFFGQGTRLTVV.

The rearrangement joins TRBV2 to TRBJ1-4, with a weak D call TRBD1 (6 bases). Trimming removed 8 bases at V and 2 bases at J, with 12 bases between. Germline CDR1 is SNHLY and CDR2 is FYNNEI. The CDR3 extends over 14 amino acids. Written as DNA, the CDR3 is TGTGCCAGCTCGGGACAAATGACTAATGAAAAACTGTTTTTT. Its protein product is CASSGQMTNEKLFF.

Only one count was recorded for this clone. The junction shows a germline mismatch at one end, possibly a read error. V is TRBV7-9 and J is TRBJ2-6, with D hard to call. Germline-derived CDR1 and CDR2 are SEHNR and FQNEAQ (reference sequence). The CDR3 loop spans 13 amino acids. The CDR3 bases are TGTTCCAGCAGCTTTAGTGGGGCCAACGTCCTGACTTTC. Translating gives CSSSFSGANVLTF.

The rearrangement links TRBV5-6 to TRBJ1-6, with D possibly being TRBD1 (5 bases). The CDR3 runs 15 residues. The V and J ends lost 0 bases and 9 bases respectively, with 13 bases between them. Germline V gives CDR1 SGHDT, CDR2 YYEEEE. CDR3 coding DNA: TGTGCCAGCAGCTTGGTTGGGCAGGGAAGTTCACCCCTCCACTTT. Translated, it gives CASSLVGQGSSPLHF.

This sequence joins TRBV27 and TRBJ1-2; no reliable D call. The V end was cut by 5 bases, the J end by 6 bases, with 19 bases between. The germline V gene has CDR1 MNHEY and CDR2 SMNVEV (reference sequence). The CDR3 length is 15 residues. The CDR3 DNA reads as TGTGCCAGCAGTACAACCCGTACATCGAGGAATGGCTACACCTTC. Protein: CASSTTRTSRNGYTF.

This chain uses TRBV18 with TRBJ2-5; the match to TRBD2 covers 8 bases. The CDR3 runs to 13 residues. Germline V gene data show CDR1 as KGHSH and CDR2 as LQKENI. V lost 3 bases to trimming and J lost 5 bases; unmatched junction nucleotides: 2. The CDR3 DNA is TGTGCCAGCTCACCGGGACTAGAGGAGACCCAGTACTTC. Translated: CASSPGLEETQYF.

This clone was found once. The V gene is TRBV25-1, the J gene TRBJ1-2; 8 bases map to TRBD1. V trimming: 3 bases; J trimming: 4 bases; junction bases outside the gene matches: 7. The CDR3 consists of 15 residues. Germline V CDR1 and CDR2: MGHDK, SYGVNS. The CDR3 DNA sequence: TGTGCCAGCAGTGATTCCCCAGGGGGCCTCTATGGCTACACCTTC. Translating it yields CASSDSPGGLYGYTF.

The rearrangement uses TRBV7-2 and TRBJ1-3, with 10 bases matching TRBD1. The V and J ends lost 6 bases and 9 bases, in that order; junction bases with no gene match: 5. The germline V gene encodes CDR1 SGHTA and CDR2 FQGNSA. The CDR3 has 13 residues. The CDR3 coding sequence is TGTGCCAGCAGAGGGACAGGGGTTAGCACCATATATTTT. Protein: CASRGTGVSTIYF. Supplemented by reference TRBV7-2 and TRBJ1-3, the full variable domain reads GAGVSQSPSNKVTEKGKDVELRCDPISGHTALYWYRQSLGQGLEFLIYFQGNSAPDKSGLPSDRFSAERTGGSVSTLTIQRTQQEDSAVYLCASRGTGVSTIYFGEGSWLTVV.

DNA of the CDR3: TGTGCCAGCAGCCCCAGGGTAGCGGGAAACATTCAGTACTTC. Protein: CASSPRVAGNIQYF. The chain couples TRBV7-2 to TRBJ2-4; 7 positions match TRBD2. Unmatched junction bases numbered 7, after V lost 5 bases and J lost 6 bases. Germline CDR1 SGHTA, CDR2 FQGNSA. The CDR3 sequence is 14 residues long.

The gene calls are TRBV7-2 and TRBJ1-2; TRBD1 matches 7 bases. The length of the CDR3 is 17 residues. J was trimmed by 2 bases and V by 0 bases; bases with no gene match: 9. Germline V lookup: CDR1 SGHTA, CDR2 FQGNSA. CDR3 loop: CASSLAARTGANYGYTF. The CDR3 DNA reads TGTGCCAGCAGCTTAGCGGCCAGGACAGGCGCCAACTATGGCTACACCTTC. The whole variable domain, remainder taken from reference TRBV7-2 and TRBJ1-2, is GAGVSQSPSNKVTEKGKDVELRCDPISGHTALYWYRQSLGQGLEFLIYFQGNSAPDKSGLPSDRFSAERTGGSVSTLTIQRTQQEDSAVYLCASSLAARTGANYGYTFGSGTRLTVV.